This record concerns one TCR beta chain sequence. What this receptor recognizes is not known. Base qualities are not at hand, and no much larger clone is one base apart. The cohort was made up of 500 to 850 healthy bone marrow donors. All cohort members were sampled while nominally healthy, although unrecorded immune exposures were likely present. The donor was CMV seronegative and was included in the group of about 350 seronegative cohort members. Each donor provided a peripheral blood sample, and peripheral blood mononuclear cells were used for TCR beta sequencing. Genomic DNA was extracted from the blood cell samples with the Qiagen DNeasy Blood Extraction Kit. Its CDR3 holds 14 amino acids, cysteine through phenylalanine. CDR3 DNA only is kept here, 42 bases in frame from base 1. In the germline V gene (reference sequence), CDR1 corresponds to WNHNN and CDR2 to SYGVQD. This entry belongs to a study of cytomegalovirus exposure and HLA in healthy donors listed by TCRdb under 2017. In terms of the full investigation: An earlier analysis of roughly 570 of the donors reported over 250 Gb of sequence data and some 110 million unique TCR beta sequences obtained from some 200 million T cells. An early release covering more than 500 HLA-typed donors comprised around 300 gigabases of sequencing data and tens of millions of unique TCR sequences. Among the roughly 400 genotyped donors, around 81% belonged to the genetic ancestry cluster associated with self-reported Caucasian donors. The study aimed to test whether signatures of past pathogen exposure could be identified by cataloging public T cell receptors. Using immunosequencing, the study profiled T cell repertoires from fewer than 700 subjects and related those repertoires to cytomegalovirus serostatus. A separate validation cohort of 100 to 150 different subjects was used in addition to the approximately 700-subject first cohort. To predict cytomegalovirus infection status, the study combined high-throughput TCR immunosequencing, statistical association of individual TCRs with disease status, and machine learning. A later analysis re-analyzed previously published TCR beta repertoires from 666 donors and added high-resolution HLA genotyping to study TCR occurrence patterns. The later analysis used no new phenotypic data to find candidate immune exposures, relying instead on TCR beta sequences and their occurrence across donors. In an earlier analysis of 587 of the donors, high-throughput TCR beta sequencing was used to judge whether each TCR beta V gene segment behaved as functional or pseudogenic. Donor age, sex, ethnicity and CMV serostatus were compiled together with the repertoire data. A later genetic analysis used genome-wide SNP genotypes for about three fifths of the 666 donors, treating that subset as a discovery cohort. All discovery cohort repertoires had been generated on a single sequencing platform. Both class I and class II loci were covered by HLA typing, at four-digit resolution. The number of donors typed differed by locus, with roughly 620-640 for A, B, C, DRB1 and DQB1, over 500 for DQA1, over 600 for DPA1, and 472 for DPB1. Several DR-DQ haplotypes were treated as single units for association and clustering because of strong linkage in the cohort. Across 398 genotyped donors of the cohort, an average of about 240,000 unique TCR beta nucleotide sequences per donor were sequenced, and roughly 17% of those sequences were non-productive.

Library creation used the immunoSEQ multiplex PCR assay. For the multiplex PCR, a mixture combining 60 forward primers for TCR Vbeta segments and 13 reverse primers for TCR Jbeta segments was used. The CDR3 region of rearranged TCR beta genes was amplified from genomic DNA with a multiplex PCR assay. The Illumina HiSeq System was used to sequence the amplified TCR beta libraries as 87-base-pair reads. In the source study's methods: A later analysis counted tens of millions of unique TCR beta chains across the 666 repertoires, and around 9.9 million of these chains were shared by at least two donors. Raw reads were error-corrected and collapsed into unique sequences by a nearest-neighbor algorithm in which closely related sequences were merged to remove PCR and sequencing errors. To assign V, D and J gene segments, CDR3 sequences were aligned to IMGT reference sequences. For a sequence to be retained, at least a six-nucleotide match to both a V gene segment and a J gene segment was required. A rearrangement was called productive if the CDR3 had no stop codons and remained in frame with V and J, and every other rearrangement was called non-productive. CDR3 was defined according to IMGT convention as the region running from the second conserved V-encoded cysteine to the conserved J-encoded phenylalanine. In an earlier analysis of roughly 580 of the donors, sequences lacking an unambiguous match to a single V gene segment were excluded. In an earlier analysis of approximately 590 of the donors, V segments were called functional above 56.7% productive rearrangements and were called segregating when the between-donor standard deviation exceeded 5%. A statistical classification framework was developed to diagnose cytomegalovirus status using the catalog of TCR beta chain sequences. In a later analysis, TCR nucleotide sequences were compared against IMGT/GENE-DB human TR gene sequences so that V and J genes could be assigned. Using the TCRdist pipeline, a later analysis assigned CDR3 sequences along with most-parsimonious VDJ recombination scenarios. A later analysis defined each TCR beta chain by its CDR3 amino acid sequence plus V-gene family, and excluded reads lacking a unique V-gene family. In a later analysis, 450 to 600 highly shared, low-generation-probability nucleotide sequences were removed to address suspected cross-contamination and a sequencing artifact. For each public chain, a later analysis derived a clonal expansion index from normalized ranks of inferred template counts within each repertoire. In a later analysis, generation probabilities were computed with a VDJ recombination model fitted to out-of-frame rearrangements, and the resulting probabilities were checked against IGoR. A later analysis scored TCR-TCR, TCR-HLA and TCR-CMV co-occurrence with hypergeometric tests, applying a repertoire-size bias correction to TCR pairs. False discovery rates were estimated in a later analysis by permuting HLA or CMV assignments 20 times. In a later analysis, co-occurring TCRs were grouped using DBSCAN, and TCRdist sequence similarity was added for clustering within HLA-allele-positive subsets. For co-occurrence clustering, repertoires with fewer than 30,000 or more than 120,000 public chains were excluded, along with roughly 5 repertoires with anomalous nucleotide sharing. The table was pulled from immuneACCESS by TCRdb, which kept in-frame rearrangements only. Such tables lose some clones; where checked, under half of the loss comes from unresolved V genes, and the rest has no known cause. D and trimming were read from the DNA, whereas the V and J calls and clone size are those reported in that table. In this sample the table shows over 150,000 clones, approximately 88% of which occur a single time. The biggest ten clones account for under 0.95% of the sample.

The paper's findings and limits, for the study overall: An association between a missense DCLRE1C variant and V-gene and J-gene trimming of TCR beta chains was found in a later genetic analysis and replicated in an independent cohort. The earlier analysis of 587 of the donors excluded approximately 17 rarely observed V segments, including chromosome 9 orphons, because counts were too low. The only immune exposure information available for the cohort was CMV serostatus. According to a later analysis, parvovirus B19, influenza, CMV and Epstein-Barr virus appeared linked to several top co-occurrence clusters. Because some donors lacked HLA typing at each locus, the association tests relied only on the typed subset. A cluster of highly shared sequence variants was judged likely to be a technical artifact of the sequencing pipeline. According to a later genetic analysis, donors in an Asian-associated ancestry cluster had fewer N-insertions in productive TCRs than the approximately 630-donor mean. In an earlier analysis of some 500 of the donors, most TCR beta V segments appeared in productive rearrangements about 87% or about 30% of the time, broadly matching IMGT annotations. Cytomegalovirus status was reported to be diagnosed by the classifier with high specificity and sensitivity in both the original and validation cohorts. In a later analysis, HLA-associated TCR beta chains were found to be more clonally expanded and to have lower generation probabilities than equally common non-associated chains. The authors suggested that the approach could potentially be generalized to other disease states and immunological phenotypes. According to a later analysis, most CMV-associated TCR beta chains appeared to be HLA-restricted, and the HLA associations seemed to be driven largely by CMV exposure. The presence/absence analyses assumed that sequencing depth was roughly uniform across donors, and that assumption may not be true. Only TCR beta chains were sequenced in this cohort, and the absence of alpha or paired-chain data limited detectable features. A later analysis found that TCR association rates varied across HLA loci, with DRB1 alleles showing the most associated TCRs and HLA-C alleles the fewest. While some public TCRs were present in many individuals, most TCR sequences turned up only very rarely across donors. When HLA alleles, especially DR and DQ, strongly co-occurred, attributing TCR associations to individual alleles was difficult. Linkage disequilibrium might explain the correlated functional status among segregating V segments, but an unknown experimental factor could not be excluded. The study listed 164 TCR beta chains as associated with cytomegalovirus. A further reported finding was that TCR beta sequences accurately predicted the HLA-A and HLA-B alleles for most subjects in the first cohort. Some IMGT-functional V segments, including TRBV6-2 and TRBV6-3, could not be distinguished by the 87-base-pair reads and were therefore excluded. A later analysis associated 15,000 or so TCR beta sequences with specific HLA alleles at a false discovery rate of 0.05. Three of the identified cytomegalovirus-associated TCR beta chains were confirmed in vitro to be specific for cytomegalovirus antigens.

This chain joins TRBV10-1 to TRBJ2-5; TRBD1 is a weak D gene call, 6 bases matching. The J call is doubtful: the DNA matches TRBJ2-7 better. Sequenced material: PBMCs. This sequence was found in a woman aged 25-40 years in good health and CMV-seronegative. The CDR3 reads CASSEGQSSYEQYF. DNA sequence: TGCGCCAGCAGTGAGGGACAGAGCTCCTACGAGCAGTACTTC.